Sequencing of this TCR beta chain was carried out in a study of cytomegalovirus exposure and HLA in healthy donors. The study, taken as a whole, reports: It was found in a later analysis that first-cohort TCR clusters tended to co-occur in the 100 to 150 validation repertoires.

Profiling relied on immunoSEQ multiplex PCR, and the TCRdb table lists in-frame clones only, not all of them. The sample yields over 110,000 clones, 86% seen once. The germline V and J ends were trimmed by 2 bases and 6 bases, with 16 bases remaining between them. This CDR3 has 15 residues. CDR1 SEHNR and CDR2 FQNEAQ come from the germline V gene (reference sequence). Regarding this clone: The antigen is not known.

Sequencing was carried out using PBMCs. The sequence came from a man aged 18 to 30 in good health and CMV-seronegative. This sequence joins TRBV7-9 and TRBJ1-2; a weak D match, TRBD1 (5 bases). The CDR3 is CASSLRRGRDHGYTF. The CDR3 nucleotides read TGTGCCAGCAGCTTAAGGAGGGGCAGGGACCATGGCTACACCTTC.